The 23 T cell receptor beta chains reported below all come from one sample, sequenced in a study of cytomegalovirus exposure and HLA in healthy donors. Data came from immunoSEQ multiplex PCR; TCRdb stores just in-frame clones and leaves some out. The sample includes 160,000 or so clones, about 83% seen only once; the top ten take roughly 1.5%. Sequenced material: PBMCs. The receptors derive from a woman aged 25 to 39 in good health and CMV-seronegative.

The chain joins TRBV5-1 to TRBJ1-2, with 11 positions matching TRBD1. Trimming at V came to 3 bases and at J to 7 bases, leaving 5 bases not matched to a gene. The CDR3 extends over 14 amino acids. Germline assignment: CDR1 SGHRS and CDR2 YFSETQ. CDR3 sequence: CASSSGQGAGGYTF. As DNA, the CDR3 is TGCGCCAGCAGCTCCGGACAGGGGGCAGGTGGCTACACCTTC.

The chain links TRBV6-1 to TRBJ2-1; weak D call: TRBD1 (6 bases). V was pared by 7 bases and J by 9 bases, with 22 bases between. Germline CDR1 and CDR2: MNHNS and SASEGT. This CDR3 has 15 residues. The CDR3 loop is CASTVITGGEGEQFF. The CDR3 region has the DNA TGTGCCAGCACAGTGATTACTGGGGGCGAGGGTGAGCAGTTCTTC.

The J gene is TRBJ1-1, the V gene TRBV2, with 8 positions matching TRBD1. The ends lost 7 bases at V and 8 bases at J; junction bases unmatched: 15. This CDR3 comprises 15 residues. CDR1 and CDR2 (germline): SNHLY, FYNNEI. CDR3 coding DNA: TGTGCCAGCACTTTCCAGGGGGCATTGTTTTCGGAAGCTTTCTTT. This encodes CASTFQGALFSEAFF.

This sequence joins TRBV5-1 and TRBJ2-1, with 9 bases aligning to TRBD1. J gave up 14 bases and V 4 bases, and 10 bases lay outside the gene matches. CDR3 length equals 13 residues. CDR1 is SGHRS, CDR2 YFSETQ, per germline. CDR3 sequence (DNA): TGCGCCAGCAGCCTGAAGGACAGGGGAGAGGAGTTCTTC. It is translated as CASSLKDRGEEFF.

CDR3 in amino acids: CASRLQGNTEAFF. The CDR3 DNA reads TGTGCCAGTAGGCTACAGGGTAACACTGAAGCTTTCTTT. This chain connects TRBV19 to TRBJ1-1; tentative D call: TRBD1 (6 bases). From germline, CDR1 is LNHDA and CDR2 SQIVND (reference sequence). This CDR3 has 13 residues. V shed 6 bases and J shed 2 bases, with 10 bases lying between them.

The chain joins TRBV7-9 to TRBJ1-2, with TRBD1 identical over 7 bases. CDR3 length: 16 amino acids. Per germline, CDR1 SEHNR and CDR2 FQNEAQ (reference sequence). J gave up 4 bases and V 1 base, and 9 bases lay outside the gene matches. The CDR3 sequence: CASSLDGQGDRYGYTF. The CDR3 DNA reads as TGTGCCAGCAGCTTAGATGGCCAGGGGGACCGCTATGGCTACACCTTC.

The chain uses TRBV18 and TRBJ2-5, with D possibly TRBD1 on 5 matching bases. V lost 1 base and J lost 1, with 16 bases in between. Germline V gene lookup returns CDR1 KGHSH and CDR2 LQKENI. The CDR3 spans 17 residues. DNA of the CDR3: TGTGCCAGCTCACCACAGGGTGCAGGGAAGGCCCAAGAGACCCAGTACTTC. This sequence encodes CASSPQGAGKAQETQYF.

The CDR3 protein is CASSPGRGLTEAFF. CDR3 sequence (DNA): TGTGCCAGCAGTCCCGGGAGGGGGCTCACTGAAGCTTTCTTT. V and J are TRBV27 and TRBJ1-1; the match to TRBD1 covers 7 bases. The germline gives CDR1 MNHEY, CDR2 SMNVEV (reference sequence). CDR3 length: 14 residues. J lost 4 bases, V lost 5 bases, and 7 bases had no gene match.

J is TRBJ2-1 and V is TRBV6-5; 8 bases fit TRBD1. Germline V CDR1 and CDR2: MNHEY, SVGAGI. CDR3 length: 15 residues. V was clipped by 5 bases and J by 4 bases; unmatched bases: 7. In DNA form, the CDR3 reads TGTGCCAGCAGTAAACAGGGGGATGGGTACAATGAGCAGTTCTTC. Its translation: CASSKQGDGYNEQFF.

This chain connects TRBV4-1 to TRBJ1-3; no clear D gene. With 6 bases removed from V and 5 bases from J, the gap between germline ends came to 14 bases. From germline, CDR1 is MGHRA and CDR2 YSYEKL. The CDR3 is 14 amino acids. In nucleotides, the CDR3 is TGCGCCAGCAGTCATCCCGGACTGCGAAACACCATATATTTT. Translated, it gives CASSHPGLRNTIYF.

CDR3 coding DNA: TGTGCCAGCAGCCTGTTAGCGGGGGGATACACAGATACGCAGTATTTT. This gives the protein CASSLLAGGYTDTQYF. The rearrangement links TRBV5-6 to TRBJ2-3; 10 bases are shared with TRBD2. J gave up 2 bases and V 4 bases, and 7 bases lay outside the gene matches. Germline assignment: CDR1 SGHDT and CDR2 YYEEEE. The CDR3 has 16 amino acids.

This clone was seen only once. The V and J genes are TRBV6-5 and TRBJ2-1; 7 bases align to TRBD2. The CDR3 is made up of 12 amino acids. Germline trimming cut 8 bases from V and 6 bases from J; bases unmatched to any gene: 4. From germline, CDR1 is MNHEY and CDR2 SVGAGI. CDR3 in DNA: TGTGCCAGCGGACGCGGGGGCAATGAGCAGTTCTTC. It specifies CASGRGGNEQFF.

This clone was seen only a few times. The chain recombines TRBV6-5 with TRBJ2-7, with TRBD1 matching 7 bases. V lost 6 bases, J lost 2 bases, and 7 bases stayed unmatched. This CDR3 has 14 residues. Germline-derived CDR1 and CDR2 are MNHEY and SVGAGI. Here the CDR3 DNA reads TGTGCCAGCAGAGTTCCGGGACAGACCTACGAGCAGTACTTC. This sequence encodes CASRVPGQTYEQYF.

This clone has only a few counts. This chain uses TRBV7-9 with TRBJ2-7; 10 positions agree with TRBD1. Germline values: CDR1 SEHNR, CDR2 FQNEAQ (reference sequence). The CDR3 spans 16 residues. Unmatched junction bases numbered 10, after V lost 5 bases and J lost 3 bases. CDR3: CASSGEAGTGVYEQYF. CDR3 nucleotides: TGTGCCAGCAGCGGAGAGGCCGGGACAGGGGTCTACGAGCAGTACTTC.

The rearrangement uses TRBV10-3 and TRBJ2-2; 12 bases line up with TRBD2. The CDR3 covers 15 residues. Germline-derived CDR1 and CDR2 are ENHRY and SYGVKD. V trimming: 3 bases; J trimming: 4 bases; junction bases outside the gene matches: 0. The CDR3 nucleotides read TGTGCCATCAGTGAACTAGCGGGGGGCACCGGGGAGCTGTTTTTT. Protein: CAISELAGGTGELFF.

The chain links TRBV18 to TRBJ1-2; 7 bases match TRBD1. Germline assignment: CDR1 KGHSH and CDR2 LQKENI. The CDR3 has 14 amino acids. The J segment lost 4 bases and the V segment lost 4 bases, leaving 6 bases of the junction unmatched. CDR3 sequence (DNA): TGTGCCAGCTCACGTGGAGCAGGGGGCTATGGCTACACCTTC. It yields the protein CASSRGAGGYGYTF.

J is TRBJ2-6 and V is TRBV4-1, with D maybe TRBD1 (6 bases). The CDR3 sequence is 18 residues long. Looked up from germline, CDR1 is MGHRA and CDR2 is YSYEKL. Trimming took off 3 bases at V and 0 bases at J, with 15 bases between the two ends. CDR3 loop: CASSHLQGHHSGANVLTF. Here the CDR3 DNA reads TGCGCCAGCAGCCATCTACAGGGCCACCACTCTGGGGCCAACGTCCTGACTTTC.

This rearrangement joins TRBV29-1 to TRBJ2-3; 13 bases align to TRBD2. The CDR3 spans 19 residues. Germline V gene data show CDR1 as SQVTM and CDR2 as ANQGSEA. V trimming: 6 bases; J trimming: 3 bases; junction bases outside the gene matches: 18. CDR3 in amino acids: CSVGIRLAGGPVVTDTQYF. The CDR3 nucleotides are TGCAGCGTCGGAATCCGACTAGCGGGGGGCCCAGTTGTTACAGATACGCAGTATTTT.

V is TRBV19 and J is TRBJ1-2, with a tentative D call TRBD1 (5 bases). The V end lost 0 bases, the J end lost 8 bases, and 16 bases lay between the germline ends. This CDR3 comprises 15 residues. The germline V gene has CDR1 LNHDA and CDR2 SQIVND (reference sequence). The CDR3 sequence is CASSIDLQGLRGYTF. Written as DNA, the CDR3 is TGTGCCAGTAGTATAGATCTCCAGGGCCTACGAGGCTACACCTTC.

CDR3 bases: TGTGCCACCAGCCGTTCGGACTCCGCTAGCACAGATACGCAGTATTTT. It codes for CATSRSDSASTDTQYF. The chain couples TRBV15 to TRBJ2-3; TRBD2 is a possible D gene (5 bases). CDR1 is LNHNV and CDR2 is YYDKDF in the germline V gene (reference sequence). V was cut by 5 bases and J by 0 bases, with 15 bases left in between. This CDR3 contains 16 residues.

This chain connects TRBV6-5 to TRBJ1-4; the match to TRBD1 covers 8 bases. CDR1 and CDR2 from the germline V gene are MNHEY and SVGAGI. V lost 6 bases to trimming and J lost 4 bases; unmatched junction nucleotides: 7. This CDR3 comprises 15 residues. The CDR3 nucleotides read TGTGCCAGCAGCCCAAGACAGGGGAGTAATGAAAAACTGTTTTTT. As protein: CASSPRQGSNEKLFF.

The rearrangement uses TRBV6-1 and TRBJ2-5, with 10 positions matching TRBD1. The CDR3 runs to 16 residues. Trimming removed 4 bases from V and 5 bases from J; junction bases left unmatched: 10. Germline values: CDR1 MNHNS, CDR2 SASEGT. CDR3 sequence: CASSASPMGQGETQYF. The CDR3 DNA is TGTGCCAGCAGTGCCTCGCCCATGGGACAGGGGGAGACCCAGTACTTC.

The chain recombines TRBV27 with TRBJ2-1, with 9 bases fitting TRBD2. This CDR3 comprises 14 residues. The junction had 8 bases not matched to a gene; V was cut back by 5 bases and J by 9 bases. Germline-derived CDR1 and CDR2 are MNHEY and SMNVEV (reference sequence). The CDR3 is CASSTTTSGSEQFF. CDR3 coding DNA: TGTGCCAGCAGTACGACGACTAGCGGCAGTGAGCAGTTCTTC.